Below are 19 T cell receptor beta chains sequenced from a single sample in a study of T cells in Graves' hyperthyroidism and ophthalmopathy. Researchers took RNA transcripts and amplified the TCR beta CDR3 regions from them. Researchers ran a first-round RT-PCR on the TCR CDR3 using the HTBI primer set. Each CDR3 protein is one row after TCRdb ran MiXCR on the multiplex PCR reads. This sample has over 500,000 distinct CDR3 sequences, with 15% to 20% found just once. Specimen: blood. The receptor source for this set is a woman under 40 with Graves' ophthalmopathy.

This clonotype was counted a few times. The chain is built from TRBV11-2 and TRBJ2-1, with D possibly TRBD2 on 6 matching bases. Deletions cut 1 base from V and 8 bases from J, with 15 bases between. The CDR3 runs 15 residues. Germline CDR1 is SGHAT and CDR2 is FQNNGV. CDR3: CASSLGGGPLHEQFF. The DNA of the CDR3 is TGTGCCAGCAGCTTAGGGGGAGGTCCATTACATGAGCAGTTCTTC.

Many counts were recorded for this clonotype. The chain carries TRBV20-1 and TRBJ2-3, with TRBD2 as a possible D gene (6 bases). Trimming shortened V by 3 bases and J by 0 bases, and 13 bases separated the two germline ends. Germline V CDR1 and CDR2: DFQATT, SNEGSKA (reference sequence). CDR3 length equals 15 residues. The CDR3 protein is CSARGGSSSTDTQYF. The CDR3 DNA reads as TGCAGTGCTAGGGGAGGCTCTTCTAGCACAGATACGCAGTATTTT.

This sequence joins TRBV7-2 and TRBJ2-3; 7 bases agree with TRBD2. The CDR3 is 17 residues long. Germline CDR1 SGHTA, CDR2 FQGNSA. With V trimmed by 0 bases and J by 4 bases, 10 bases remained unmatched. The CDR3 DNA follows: TGTGCCAGCAGCTTAGCGGGTGGCGGGAGTACGGCAGATACGCAGTATTTT. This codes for CASSLAGGGSTADTQYF.

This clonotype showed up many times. In DNA form, the CDR3 reads TGTGCCAGCAGTTTCTCCGGGGTTGCCACTGAAGCTTTCTTT. Its protein product is CASSFSGVATEAFF. The rearrangement uses TRBV12-3 or TRBV12-4 and TRBJ1-1; D remains unclear. The V end lost 3 bases, the J end lost 4 bases, and 12 bases lay between the germline ends. This CDR3 contains 14 residues.

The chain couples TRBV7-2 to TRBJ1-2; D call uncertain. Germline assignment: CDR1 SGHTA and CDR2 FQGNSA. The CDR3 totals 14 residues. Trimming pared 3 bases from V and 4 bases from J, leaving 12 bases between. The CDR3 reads CASSFTIPGYGYTF. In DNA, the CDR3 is TGTGCCAGCAGCTTTACCATCCCCGGCTATGGCTACACCTTC.

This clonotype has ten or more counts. DNA for the CDR3: TGTGCCAGCTCACCAGAGGGATACACAGATACGCAGTATTTT. Its translation: CASSPEGYTDTQYF. V is TRBV18 and J is TRBJ2-3; the D gene is possibly TRBD2 (5 bases). Deletions cut 2 bases from V and 2 bases from J, with 8 bases between. Germline CDR1 is KGHSH and CDR2 is LQKENI. This CDR3 has 14 residues.

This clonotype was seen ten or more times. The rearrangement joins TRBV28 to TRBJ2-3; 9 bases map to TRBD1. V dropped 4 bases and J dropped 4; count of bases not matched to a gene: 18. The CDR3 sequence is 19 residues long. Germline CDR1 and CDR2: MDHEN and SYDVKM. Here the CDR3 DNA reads TGTGCCAGCAGTTACCCCGGGACAGGGACACTAGCTCCCTCAGATACGCAGTATTTT. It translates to CASSYPGTGTLAPSDTQYF.

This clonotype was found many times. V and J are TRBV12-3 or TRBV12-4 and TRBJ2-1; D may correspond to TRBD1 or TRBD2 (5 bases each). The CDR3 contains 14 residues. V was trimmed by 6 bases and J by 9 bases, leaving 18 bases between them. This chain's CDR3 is CASRSWDLETEQFF. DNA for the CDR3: TGTGCCAGCAGGAGCTGGGACCTTGAAACTGAGCAGTTCTTC.

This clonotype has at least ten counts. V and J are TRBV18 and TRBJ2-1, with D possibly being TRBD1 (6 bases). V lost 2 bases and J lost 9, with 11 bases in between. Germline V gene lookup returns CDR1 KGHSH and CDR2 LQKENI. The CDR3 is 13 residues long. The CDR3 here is CASSPSQGSEQFF. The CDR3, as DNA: TGTGCCAGCTCACCAAGTCAGGGGAGTGAGCAGTTCTTC.

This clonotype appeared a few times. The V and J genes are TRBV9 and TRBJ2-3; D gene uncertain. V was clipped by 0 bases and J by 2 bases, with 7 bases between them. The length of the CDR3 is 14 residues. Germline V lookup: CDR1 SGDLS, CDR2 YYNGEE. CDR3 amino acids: CASSVGYFTDTQYF. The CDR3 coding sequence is TGTGCCAGCAGCGTAGGATACTTCACAGATACGCAGTATTTT.

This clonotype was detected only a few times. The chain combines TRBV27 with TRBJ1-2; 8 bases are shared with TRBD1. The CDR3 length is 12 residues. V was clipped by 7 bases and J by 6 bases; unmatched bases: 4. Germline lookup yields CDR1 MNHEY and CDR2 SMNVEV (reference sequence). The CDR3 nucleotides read TGTGCCAGCACGGACAGGGTCAATGGCTACACCTTC. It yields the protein CASTDRVNGYTF.

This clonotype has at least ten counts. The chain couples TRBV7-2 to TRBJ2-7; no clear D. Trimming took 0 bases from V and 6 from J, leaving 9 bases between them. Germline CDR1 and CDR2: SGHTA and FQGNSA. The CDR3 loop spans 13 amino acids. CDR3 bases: TGTGCCAGCAGCTTAGCGTCTGGTCCCGAGCAGTACTTC. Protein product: CASSLASGPEQYF.

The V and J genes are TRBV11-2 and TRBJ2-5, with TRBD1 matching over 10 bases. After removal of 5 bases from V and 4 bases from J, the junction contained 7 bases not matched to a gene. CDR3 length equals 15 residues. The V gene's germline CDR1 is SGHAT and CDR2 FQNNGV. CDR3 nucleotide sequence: TGTGCCAGCAGCCCCCGACAGGGGGCCGGAGAGACCCAGTACTTC. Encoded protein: CASSPRQGAGETQYF.

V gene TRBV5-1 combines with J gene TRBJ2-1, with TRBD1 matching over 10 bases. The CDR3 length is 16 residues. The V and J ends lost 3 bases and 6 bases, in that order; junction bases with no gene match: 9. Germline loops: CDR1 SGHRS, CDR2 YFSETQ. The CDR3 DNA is TGCGCCAGCAGCTCCGGCCCCGGGACAGGGGTCAATGAGCAGTTCTTC. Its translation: CASSSGPGTGVNEQFF.

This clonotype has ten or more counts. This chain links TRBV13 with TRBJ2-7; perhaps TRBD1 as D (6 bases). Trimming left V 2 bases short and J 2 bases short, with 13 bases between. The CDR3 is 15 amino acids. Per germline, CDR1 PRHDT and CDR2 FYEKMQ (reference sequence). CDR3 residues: CASSLRLGAPYEQYF. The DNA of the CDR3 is TGTGCCAGCAGCTTAAGGTTGGGGGCTCCCTACGAGCAGTACTTC. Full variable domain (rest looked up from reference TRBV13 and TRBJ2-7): AAGVIQSPRHLIKEKRETATLKCYPIPRHDTVYWYQQGPGQDPQFLISFYEKMQSDKGSIPDRFSAQQFSDYHSELNMSSLELGDSALYFCASSLRLGAPYEQYFGPGTRLTVT.

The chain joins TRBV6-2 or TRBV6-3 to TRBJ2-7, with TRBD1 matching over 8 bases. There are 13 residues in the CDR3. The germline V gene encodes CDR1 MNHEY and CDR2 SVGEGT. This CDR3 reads CASAGTGLYEQYF. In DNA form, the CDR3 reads TGTGCGTCCGCCGGGACAGGACTATACGAGCAGTACTTC.

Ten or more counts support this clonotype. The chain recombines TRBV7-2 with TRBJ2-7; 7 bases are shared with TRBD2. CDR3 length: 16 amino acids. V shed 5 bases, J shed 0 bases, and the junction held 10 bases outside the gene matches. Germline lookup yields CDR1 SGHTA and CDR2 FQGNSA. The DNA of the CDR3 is TGTGCCAGCAGCCCCATCGGGGGGTTTGGCTCCTACGAGCAGTACTTC. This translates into CASSPIGGFGSYEQYF.

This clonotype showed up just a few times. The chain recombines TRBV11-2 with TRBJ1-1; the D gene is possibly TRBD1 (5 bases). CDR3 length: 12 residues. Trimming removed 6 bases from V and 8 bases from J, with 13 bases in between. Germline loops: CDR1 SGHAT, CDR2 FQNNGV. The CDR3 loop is CASREGTDEAFF. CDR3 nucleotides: TGTGCCAGCAGGGAGGGGACGGACGAAGCTTTCTTT.

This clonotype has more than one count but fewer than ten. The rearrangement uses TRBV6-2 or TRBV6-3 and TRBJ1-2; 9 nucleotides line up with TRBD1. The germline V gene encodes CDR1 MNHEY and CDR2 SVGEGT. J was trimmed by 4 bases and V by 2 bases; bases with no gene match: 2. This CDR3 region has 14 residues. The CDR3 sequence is CASSYGTGLYGYTF. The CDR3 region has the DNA TGTGCCAGCAGTTACGGGACAGGGCTCTATGGCTACACCTTC.